What follows describes a single TCR beta chain. The antigen is not known. V lost 1 base to trimming and J lost 6 bases, with 10 bases between them. The CDR3 has 13 amino acids. Germline CDR1 is SQVTM and CDR2 is ANQGSEA. The sample comes from a study of cytomegalovirus exposure and HLA in healthy donors. Sequencing used immunoSEQ multiplex PCR; TCRdb keeps in-frame clones, though not all of them. The table lists more than 85,000 clones, about nine tenths of them singletons, with under 2% in the top ten. General study points: Cytomegalovirus status was reportedly diagnosed by the classifier with high sensitivity and specificity. In vitro data verified a few CMV-associated chains as specific for CMV antigens.

This TCR came from a woman under 30 in good health and CMV-seronegative. The chain combines TRBV29-1 with TRBJ2-1; D is uncertain. The specimen was PBMCs. CDR3 sequence: CSVEVSTGNEQFF. Written as DNA, the CDR3 is TGCAGCGTTGAAGTTTCAACCGGCAATGAGCAGTTCTTC.